Below are 30 T cell receptor beta chains sequenced from a single sample in a study of glioma-infiltrating T cells. TCR alpha and beta CDR3 regions were amplified from RNA using iRepertoire nested multiplex PCR. One entry per CDR3 protein results from TCRdb running MiXCR on the multiplex PCR reads. Among more than 350,000 distinct CDR3 sequences listed, roughly two fifths were seen once. The sequenced sample consisted of glioma tissue, nonneoplastic brain tissue, or PBMCs (not recorded which). All receptors derive from a human donor with low-grade glioma or glioblastoma, undergoing nonglioma brain surgery, or in good health (not recorded which).

A remark on this clonotype: This may stem from a read error, because a much larger clone lies one nucleotide away. This chain uses TRBV28 with TRBJ1-5; D is perhaps TRBD1 (5 bases). Germline-derived CDR1 and CDR2 are MDHEN and SYDVKM. Trimming removed 7 bases from V and 4 bases from J, with 17 bases in between. CDR3 length equals 15 residues. The CDR3 nucleotides are TGTGCCAGCAACCGCTTGACAGTCGATAATCAGCCCCAGCATTTT. It codes for CASNRLTVDNQPQHF.

About this clonotype: This sequence may be a read error, since a much larger clone differs from it by one base. This sequence joins TRBV15 and TRBJ2-3; tentatively, D is TRBD2 (6 bases). Trimming left V 5 bases short and J 3 bases short, with 12 bases between. This CDR3 has 14 residues. The germline CDR1 and CDR2 sequences are LNHNV and YYDKDF (reference sequence). The CDR3 region is CATSPGVITDTQYF. The CDR3 DNA reads as TGTGCCACCAGCCCGGGGGTAATTACAGATACGCAGTATTTT. Drawing the rest from reference TRBV15 and TRBJ2-3, the complete variable domain is DAMVIQNPRYQVTQFGKPVTLSCSQTLNHNVMYWYQQKSSQAPKLLFHYYDKDFNNEADTPDNFQSRRPNTSFCFLDIRSPGLGDTAMYLCATSPGVITDTQYFGPGTRLTVL.

The gene calls are TRBV7-6 and TRBJ2-7; no clear D. The germline CDR1 and CDR2 sequences are SGHVS and FNYEAQ. V was shortened by 6 bases and J by 4 bases, with 10 bases between the two germline ends. The CDR3 length is 12 residues. This CDR3 is CASSEMEYEQYF. The CDR3 DNA reads as TGTGCCAGCAGTGAAATGGAGTACGAGCAGTACTTC.

Regarding this clonotype: This may arise from a read error, as a much more abundant clone is one base away. The genes are TRBV15 and TRBJ1-2; weak D call: TRBD1 (5 bases). Trimming shortened V by 1 base and J by 6 bases, and 15 bases separated the two germline ends. The germline gives CDR1 LNHNV, CDR2 YYDKDF (reference sequence). The CDR3 sequence is 15 residues long. CDR3 residues: CATSRGIRGRDGYTF. CDR3 sequence (DNA): TGTGCCACCAGCAGAGGTATAAGGGGCCGAGATGGCTACACCTTC.

Remarks on this clonotype: One end of the junction does not line up with germline, which may come from a read error. The chain carries TRBV28 and TRBJ2-4; D is unresolved. Germline V gene lookup returns CDR1 MDHEN and CDR2 SYDVKM. This CDR3 spans 12 amino acids. The CDR3 here is CASSSTGNIKYF. Here the CDR3 DNA reads TGTGCCAGCAGTTCTACTGGAAACATTAAGTACTTC.

V is TRBV12-3 or TRBV12-4 and J is TRBJ2-3, with 13 bases aligning to TRBD2. This CDR3 region has 15 residues. V lost 5 bases and J lost 8; bases outside the gene matches: 7. The CDR3 bases are TGTGCCAGCAGTCAAGGACTAGCGGGAGTTGGTACGCAGTATTTT. This encodes CASSQGLAGVGTQYF.

Regarding this clonotype: This may come from a read error, since a much larger clone is one base off. The rearrangement joins TRBV20-1 to TRBJ1-2, with TRBD1 identical over 10 bases. The CDR3 runs 14 residues. CDR1 and CDR2 from the germline V gene are DFQATT and SNEGSKA (reference sequence). The CDR3 DNA sequence: TGCAGTGCTCACCGACAGGGGGCGGGGTATGGCTACAACTTC. Its protein product is CSAHRQGAGYGYNF.

CDR3 DNA sequence: TGCAGTGCTAGTTCTGATAGCAATCAGCCCCAGCATTTT. Its protein product is CSASSDSNQPQHF. This rearrangement joins TRBV20-1 to TRBJ1-5; D is unresolved. Germline V CDR1 and CDR2: DFQATT, SNEGSKA (reference sequence). The CDR3 loop spans 13 amino acids. With 3 bases removed from V and 0 bases from J, the gap between germline ends came to 6 bases.

The rearrangement links TRBV7-3 to TRBJ2-5, with D perhaps matching TRBD1 (6 bases). CDR1 and CDR2 (germline): SGHTA, FQGTGA. Trimming took off 1 base at V and 2 bases at J, with 11 bases between the two ends. This CDR3 contains 15 residues. The DNA for the CDR3 is TGTGCCAGCAGCTTAAGGGGGCTGGGGCAAGAGACCCAGTACTTC. Translation gives CASSLRGLGQETQYF.

Ten or more counts support this clonotype. The V and J genes are TRBV6-1 and TRBJ1-2; 7 bases map to TRBD1. Germline V gene lookup returns CDR1 MNHNS and CDR2 SASEGT. This CDR3 spans 14 amino acids. The trim removed 6 bases at V and 4 bases at J, leaving 8 bases unmatched. The CDR3 spells CASSAPGGFYGYTF. In nucleotides, the CDR3 is TGTGCCAGCAGCGCCCCAGGGGGGTTCTATGGCTACACCTTC.

The chain recombines TRBV20-1 with TRBJ2-1; 10 positions match TRBD2. The V segment lost 0 bases and the J segment 6 bases; nucleotides outside the gene matches: 11. The CDR3 has 17 amino acids. Looked up from germline, CDR1 is DFQATT and CDR2 is SNEGSKA (reference sequence). The CDR3 sequence: CSARDPSGGGRSNEQFF. The CDR3 DNA reads as TGCAGTGCTAGAGATCCTAGCGGGGGAGGGAGGTCCAATGAGCAGTTCTTC.

CDR3 amino acids: CASSYRTGTVYEQYF. DNA for the CDR3: TGTGCCAGCAGTTACCGGACAGGGACAGTCTACGAGCAGTACTTC. The gene calls are TRBV6-2 or TRBV6-3 and TRBJ2-7; 8 nucleotides agree with TRBD1. This CDR3 spans 15 amino acids. After removal of 2 bases from V and 3 bases from J, the junction contained 6 bases not matched to a gene. CDR1 MNHEY and CDR2 SVGEGT come from the germline V gene.

This clonotype has only one observation. The chain employs TRBV28 and TRBJ2-3; 9 bases map to TRBD2. V was clipped by 2 bases and J by 0 bases; unmatched bases: 9. Germline values: CDR1 MDHEN, CDR2 SYDVKM. The CDR3 has 18 amino acids. The CDR3 loop reads CASSLSRDSGGSTDTQYF. The CDR3 nucleotides are TGTGCCAGCAGTTTAAGCCGGGATAGCGGGGGCAGCACAGATACGCAGTATTTT. Combining the CDR3 with reference TRBV28 and TRBJ2-3 gives the whole variable domain DVKVTQSSRYLVKRTGEKVFLECVQDMDHENMFWYRQDPGLGLRLIYFSYDVKMKEKGDIPEGYSVSREKKERFSLILESASTNQTSMYLCASSLSRDSGGSTDTQYFGPGTRLTVL.

This clonotype was recorded at least ten times. The chain has TRBV15 and TRBJ2-7; D not resolved. V was shortened by 2 bases and J by 4 bases, with 12 bases between the two germline ends. The CDR3 is 14 amino acids. Germline lookup yields CDR1 LNHNV and CDR2 YYDKDF (reference sequence). As DNA, the CDR3 is TGTGCCACCAGCAGACAGGCGGCTCCTTACGAGCAGTACTTC. Its protein product is CATSRQAAPYEQYF.

Notes on this clonotype: A much larger clone sits a single nucleotide away, making a read error possible. CDR3 bases: TGTGCCAGCAGTTTAGGAAGCGCGGGGAGGGCTGAAGCTTTCTTT. It codes for CASSLGSAGRAEAFF. V and J are TRBV6-2 or TRBV6-3 and TRBJ1-1; D call uncertain. This CDR3 has 15 residues. With 4 bases removed from V and 6 bases from J, the gap between germline ends came to 18 bases. The germline gives CDR1 MNHEY, CDR2 SVGEGT.

As regards this clonotype: A read error may produce the germline difference seen at one junction end. The rearrangement links TRBV20-1 to TRBJ2-3; D perhaps matches TRBD1 (5 bases). This CDR3 is 15 amino acids long. The V gene's germline CDR1 is DFQATT and CDR2 SNEGSKA (reference sequence). CDR3: CSARDEWQDTDAQYF. The DNA for the CDR3 is TGCAGTGCTAGAGATGAATGGCAGGACACAGATGCGCAGTATTTT.

The V call is TRBV7-2, the J call TRBJ2-2; possibly TRBD1 for D (6 bases). The CDR3 is 14 amino acids. The V end was cut by 5 bases, the J end by 1 base, with 8 bases between. The germline V gene has CDR1 SGHTA and CDR2 FQGNSA. The CDR3 is CASSPGQNTGELFF. CDR3 nucleotides: TGTGCCAGCAGCCCGGGACAGAACACCGGGGAGCTGTTTTTT.

The table lists this clonotype with many counts. This chain links TRBV4-2 with TRBJ2-2; D is undetermined. The CDR3 is 15 residues long. V was pared by 0 bases and J by 2 bases, with 7 bases between. CDR1 is LGHNA, CDR2 YNFKEQ, per germline. The CDR3 bases are TGTGCCAGCAGCCAAGACGCGAGTAACACCGGGGAGCTGTTTTTT. Its protein is CASSQDASNTGELFF.

A note on this clonotype: A much larger clone lies one base from this, so it may be a read error. V gene TRBV4-1 combines with J gene TRBJ1-1; 7 positions agree with TRBD1. The CDR3 length is 16 residues. The germline V gene encodes CDR1 MGHRA and CDR2 YSYEKL. The CDR3 DNA sequence: TGTGCCAGCAGCCAAGATCCCGGACAGGTGGACACTGAAGCTTTCTTT. Amino acids: CASSQDPGQVDTEAFF.

In this sample, this clonotype turned up many times. The rearrangement joins TRBV6-1 to TRBJ1-1, with 8 bases fitting TRBD1. Germline-derived CDR1 and CDR2 are MNHNS and SASEGT. The length of the CDR3 is 13 residues. The V gene end was trimmed by 7 bases and the J gene end by 10 bases; junction bases not matched to a gene: 11. CDR3 residues: CASTARDRPRAFF. In DNA, the CDR3 is TGTGCCAGCACCGCCAGGGACAGGCCTAGAGCTTTCTTT.

This clonotype was seen a handful of times. The rearrangement uses TRBV28 and TRBJ2-7, with D uncertain. V dropped 4 bases and J dropped 12 bases, with 19 bases sitting between them. This CDR3 spans 13 amino acids. Germline V gene lookup returns CDR1 MDHEN and CDR2 SYDVKM. The CDR3 loop reads CASSSTPQRVRYF. The CDR3 region has the DNA TGTGCCAGCAGTTCAACCCCCCAAAGGGTGAGGTACTTC.

The chain links TRBV6-1 to TRBJ1-2; no firm D call. CDR1 and CDR2 from the germline V gene are MNHNS and SASEGT. This CDR3 has 13 residues. V was clipped by 11 bases and J by 0 bases, with 13 bases between them. This CDR3 reads CAGQAGPNYGYTF. The CDR3 DNA is TGTGCCGGCCAGGCAGGACCTAACTATGGCTACACCTTC.

The chain uses TRBV7-2 and TRBJ2-3, with 12 bases lining up with TRBD2. The length of the CDR3 is 15 residues. Germline V CDR1 and CDR2: SGHTA, FQGNSA. Losses at the gene ends were 5 bases for V and 6 bases for J; bases not matched to a gene: 6. CDR3 amino acids: CASSPRLAGADTQYF. Here the CDR3 DNA reads TGTGCCAGCAGCCCACGACTAGCGGGAGCGGATACGCAGTATTTT.

This clonotype came up once. Here the CDR3 omits its conserved ending phenylalanine or tryptophan, so a read error is the likely source. The V call is TRBV18, the J call TRBJ1-2; perhaps TRBD1 as D (5 bases). Between the trimmed V and J ends, which lost 0 bases and 8 bases, there was a span of 16 bases. CDR1 is KGHSH, CDR2 LQKENI, per germline. The CDR3 has 15 amino acids. CDR3 protein: CASSPPGDQLSGYTL. The CDR3, as DNA: TGTGCCAGCTCACCACCTGGGGACCAGCTCTCCGGCTACACCCTC.

The chain links TRBV2 to TRBJ2-7, with 8 bases lining up with TRBD1. The germline V gene has CDR1 SNHLY and CDR2 FYNNEI. Germline trimming cut 8 bases from V and 1 base from J; bases unmatched to any gene: 7. CDR3 length: 14 amino acids. This chain's CDR3 is CASWEDRGSYEQYF. As DNA, the CDR3 is TGTGCCAGCTGGGAAGACAGGGGATCCTACGAGCAGTACTTC.

This clonotype was counted only a few times. V usage is TRBV6-1 and J usage is TRBJ2-7; 8 bases agree with TRBD2. The CDR3 consists of 18 residues. V lost 5 bases to trimming and J lost 0 bases; unmatched junction nucleotides: 15. CDR1 and CDR2 (germline): MNHNS, SASEGT. The CDR3 sequence: CASSPPKSGSKTSYEQYF. CDR3 DNA: TGTGCCAGCAGTCCTCCGAAGAGCGGGAGCAAAACCTCCTACGAGCAGTACTTC.

This clonotype was counted many times. V and J are TRBV25-1 and TRBJ2-5; 10 nucleotides line up with TRBD2. This CDR3 spans 15 amino acids. With V trimmed by 3 bases and J by 1 base, 2 bases remained unmatched. Germline lookup yields CDR1 MGHDK and CDR2 SYGVNS. The CDR3, as DNA: TGTGCCAGCAGTGATAGCGGGAGGCCCCAAGAGACCCAGTACTTC. Protein sequence: CASSDSGRPQETQYF. Filled out from reference TRBV25-1 and TRBJ2-5, the complete variable domain reads EADIYQTPRYLVIGTGKKITLECSQTMGHDKMYWYQQDPGMELHLIHYSYGVNSTEKGDLSSESTVSRIRTEHFPLTLESARPSHTSQYLCASSDSGRPQETQYFGPGTRLLVL.

The chain employs TRBV12-3 or TRBV12-4 and TRBJ1-5; maybe TRBD1 (6 bases). Trimming pared 0 bases from V and 4 bases from J, leaving 7 bases between. The CDR3 is 14 residues long. CDR3: CASSLATGNQPQHF. As DNA, the CDR3 is TGTGCCAGCAGTTTAGCTACAGGGAATCAGCCCCAGCATTTT.

This clonotype came up a few times. The chain is built from TRBV12-3 or TRBV12-4 and TRBJ2-1; TRBD2 aligns across 9 bases. The CDR3 is 15 amino acids. Unmatched junction bases numbered 9, after V lost 5 bases and J lost 7 bases. The CDR3, as DNA: TGTGCCAGCAGTGGGTTGACTAGCGGTAGGAATGAGCAGTTCTTC. Residues: CASSGLTSGRNEQFF.

As for this clonotype: The germline gene is not matched at one end of the junction; a read error may be the cause. The chain has TRBV6-5 and TRBJ2-1; 14 nucleotides align to TRBD2. CDR3 length equals 16 residues. Germline V CDR1 and CDR2: MNHEY, SVGAGI. CDR3 loop: CAIGGTSGGVGDEQSF. The CDR3 DNA sequence: TGTGCCATCGGTGGGACTAGCGGGGGAGTGGGGGATGAGCAGTCCTTC.